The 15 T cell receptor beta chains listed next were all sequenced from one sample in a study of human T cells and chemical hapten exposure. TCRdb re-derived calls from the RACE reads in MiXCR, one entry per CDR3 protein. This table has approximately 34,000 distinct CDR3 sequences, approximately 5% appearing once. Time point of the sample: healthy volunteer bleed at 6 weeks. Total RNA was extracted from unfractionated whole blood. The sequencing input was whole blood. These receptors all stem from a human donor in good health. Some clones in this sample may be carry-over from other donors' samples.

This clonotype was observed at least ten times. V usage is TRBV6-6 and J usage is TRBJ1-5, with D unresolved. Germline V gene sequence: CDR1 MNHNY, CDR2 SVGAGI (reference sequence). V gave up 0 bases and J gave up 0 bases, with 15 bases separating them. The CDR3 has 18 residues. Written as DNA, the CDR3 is TGTGCCAGCAGTTACTCGAGAAGGTCGCGGTTTAGCAATCAGCCCCAGCATTTT. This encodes CASSYSRRSRFSNQPQHF.

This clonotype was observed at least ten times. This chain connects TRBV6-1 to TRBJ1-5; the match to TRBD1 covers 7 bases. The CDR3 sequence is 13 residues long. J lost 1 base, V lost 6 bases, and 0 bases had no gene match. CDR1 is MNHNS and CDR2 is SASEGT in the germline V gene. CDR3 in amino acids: CASRGQSNQPQHF. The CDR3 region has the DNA TGTGCCAGCAGGGGACAGAGCAATCAGCCCCAGCATTTT.

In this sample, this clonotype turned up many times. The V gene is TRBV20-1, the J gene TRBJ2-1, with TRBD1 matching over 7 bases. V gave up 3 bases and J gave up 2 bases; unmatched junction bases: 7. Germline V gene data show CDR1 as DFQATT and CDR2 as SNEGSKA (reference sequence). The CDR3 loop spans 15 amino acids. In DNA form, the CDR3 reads TGCAGTGCTAGGGATGACAGGGTTCCCTACAATGAGCAGTTCTTC. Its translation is CSARDDRVPYNEQFF.

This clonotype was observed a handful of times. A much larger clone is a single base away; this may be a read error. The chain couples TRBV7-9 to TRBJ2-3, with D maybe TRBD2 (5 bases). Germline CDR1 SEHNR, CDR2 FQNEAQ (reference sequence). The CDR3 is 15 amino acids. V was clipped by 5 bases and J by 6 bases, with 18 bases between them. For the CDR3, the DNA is TGTGCCAGCAGCCTACGGCCCTCGGGGTCTGATACGCAGTATTTT. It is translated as CASSLRPSGSDTQYF.

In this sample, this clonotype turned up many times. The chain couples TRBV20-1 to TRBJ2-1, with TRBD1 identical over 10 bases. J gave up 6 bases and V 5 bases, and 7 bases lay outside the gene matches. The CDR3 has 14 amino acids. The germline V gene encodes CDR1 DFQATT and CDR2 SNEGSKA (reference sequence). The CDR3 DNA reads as TGCAGTGCTCCGGGACAGGGGATCGGCAATGAGCAGTTCTTC. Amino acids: CSAPGQGIGNEQFF.

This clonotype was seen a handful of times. The CDR3 coding sequence is TGTGCCAGCAGTAATAAAAATTCACCCCTCCACTTT. It yields the protein CASSNKNSPLHF. The chain recombines TRBV12-3 or TRBV12-4 with TRBJ1-6; D gene uncertain. The CDR3 contains 12 residues. Trimming shortened V by 5 bases and J by 7 bases, and 6 bases separated the two germline ends.

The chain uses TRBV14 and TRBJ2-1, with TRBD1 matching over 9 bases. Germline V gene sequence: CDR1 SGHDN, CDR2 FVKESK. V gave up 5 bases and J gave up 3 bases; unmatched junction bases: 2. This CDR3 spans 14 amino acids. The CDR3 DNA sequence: TGTGCCAGCAGCGTGACAGGGGGCTACAATGAGCAGTTCTTC. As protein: CASSVTGGYNEQFF.

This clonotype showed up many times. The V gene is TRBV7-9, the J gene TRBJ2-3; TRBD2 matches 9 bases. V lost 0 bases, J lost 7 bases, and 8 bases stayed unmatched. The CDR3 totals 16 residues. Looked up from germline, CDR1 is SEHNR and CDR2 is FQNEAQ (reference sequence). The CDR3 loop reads CASSLATASGINTQYF. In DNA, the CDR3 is TGTGCCAGCAGCTTAGCGACGGCTAGCGGGATAAATACGCAGTATTTT.

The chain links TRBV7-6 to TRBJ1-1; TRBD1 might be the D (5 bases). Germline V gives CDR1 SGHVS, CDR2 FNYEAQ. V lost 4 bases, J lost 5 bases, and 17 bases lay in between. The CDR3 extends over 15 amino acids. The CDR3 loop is CASSSPWGVETEAFF. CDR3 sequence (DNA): TGTGCCAGCAGCTCCCCTTGGGGGGTTGAGACTGAAGCTTTCTTT.

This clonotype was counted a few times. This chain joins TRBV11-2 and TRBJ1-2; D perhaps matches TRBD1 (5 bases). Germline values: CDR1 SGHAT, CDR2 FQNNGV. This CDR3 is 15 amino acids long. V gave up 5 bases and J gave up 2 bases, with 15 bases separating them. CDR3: CASSPTGGVNYGYTF. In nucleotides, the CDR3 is TGTGCCAGCAGCCCTACTGGGGGGGTAAACTATGGCTACACCTTC.

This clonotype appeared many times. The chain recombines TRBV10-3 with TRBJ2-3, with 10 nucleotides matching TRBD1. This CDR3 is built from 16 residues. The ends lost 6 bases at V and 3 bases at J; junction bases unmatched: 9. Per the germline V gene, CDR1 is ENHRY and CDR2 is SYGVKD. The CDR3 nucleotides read TGTGCCATCAGGACTGGACAGGGGGGATCGACAGATACGCAGTATTTT. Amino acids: CAIRTGQGGSTDTQYF.

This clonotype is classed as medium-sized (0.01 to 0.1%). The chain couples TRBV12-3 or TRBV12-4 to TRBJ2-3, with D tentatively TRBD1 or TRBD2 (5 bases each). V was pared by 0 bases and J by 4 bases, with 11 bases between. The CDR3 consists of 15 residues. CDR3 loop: CASSLAPGLPDTQYF. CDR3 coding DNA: TGTGCCAGCAGTTTAGCGCCGGGGCTGCCAGATACGCAGTATTTT.

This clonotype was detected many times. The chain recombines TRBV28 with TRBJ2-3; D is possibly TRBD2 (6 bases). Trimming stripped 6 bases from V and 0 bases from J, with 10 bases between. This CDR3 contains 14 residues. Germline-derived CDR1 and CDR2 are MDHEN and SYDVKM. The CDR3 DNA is TGTGCCAGCAGACTCGGGACTAGCACAGATACGCAGTATTTT. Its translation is CASRLGTSTDTQYF.

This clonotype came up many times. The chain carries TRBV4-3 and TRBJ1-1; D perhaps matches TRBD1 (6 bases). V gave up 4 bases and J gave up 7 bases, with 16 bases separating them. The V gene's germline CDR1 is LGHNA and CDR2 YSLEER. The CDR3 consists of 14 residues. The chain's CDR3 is CASSRGPRVGEAFF. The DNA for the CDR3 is TGCGCCAGCAGCCGGGGGCCCAGGGTAGGTGAAGCTTTCTTT.

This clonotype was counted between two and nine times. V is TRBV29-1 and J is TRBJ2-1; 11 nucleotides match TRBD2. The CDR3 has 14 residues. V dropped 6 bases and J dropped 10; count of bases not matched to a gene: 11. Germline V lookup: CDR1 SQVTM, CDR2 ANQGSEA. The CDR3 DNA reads TGCAGCGTCCAAACCGGGACTAGCGGTTTAGAGCAGTTCTTC. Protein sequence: CSVQTGTSGLEQFF.